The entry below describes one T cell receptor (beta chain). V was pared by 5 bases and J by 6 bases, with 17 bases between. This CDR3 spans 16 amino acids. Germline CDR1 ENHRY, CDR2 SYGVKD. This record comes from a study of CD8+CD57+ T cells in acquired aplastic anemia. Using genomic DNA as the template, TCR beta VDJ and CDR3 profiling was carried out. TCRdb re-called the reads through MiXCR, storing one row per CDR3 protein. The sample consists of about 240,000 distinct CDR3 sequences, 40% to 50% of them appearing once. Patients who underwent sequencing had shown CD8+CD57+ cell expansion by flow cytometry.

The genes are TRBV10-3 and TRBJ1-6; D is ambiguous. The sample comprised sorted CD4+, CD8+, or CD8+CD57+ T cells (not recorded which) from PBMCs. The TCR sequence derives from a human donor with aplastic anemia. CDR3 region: CAISSSPAMGNSPLHF. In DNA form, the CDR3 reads TGTGCCATCAGTAGTTCACCAGCTATGGGTAATTCACCCCTCCACTTT.